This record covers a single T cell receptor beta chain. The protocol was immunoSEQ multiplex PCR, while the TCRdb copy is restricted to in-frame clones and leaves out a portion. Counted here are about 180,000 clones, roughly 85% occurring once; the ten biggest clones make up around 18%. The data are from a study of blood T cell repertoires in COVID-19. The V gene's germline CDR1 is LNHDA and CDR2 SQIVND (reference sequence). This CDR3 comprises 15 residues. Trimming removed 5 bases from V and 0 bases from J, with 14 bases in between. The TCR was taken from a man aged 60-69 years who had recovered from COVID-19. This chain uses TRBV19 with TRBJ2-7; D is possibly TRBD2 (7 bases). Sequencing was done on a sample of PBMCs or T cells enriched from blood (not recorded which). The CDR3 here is CASSLGGGLSYEQYF. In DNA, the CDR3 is TGTGCCAGTAGTTTAGGGGGAGGGCTCTCCTACGAGCAGTACTTC.